One sample yielded the 17 T cell receptor beta chains listed below, sequenced in a study of metastatic and nonmetastatic thyroid tumors. Nobody among the patients had been given any treatment before thyroid surgery. From the PCR reads, TCRdb re-called clones with MiXCR. This repertoire shows about 17,000 clones, 29% found once; its top ten account for under 30%. Sequenced sample: tumor tissue. Receptors were obtained from a male donor with papillary thyroid cancer or a benign thyroid nodule (not recorded which). Some clones in this sample may be carry-over from other donors' samples.

The chain carries TRBV6-1 and TRBJ1-6; D unresolved. V shed 6 bases and J shed 7 bases, with 7 bases lying between them. This CDR3 region has 12 residues. Germline V gives CDR1 MNHNS, CDR2 SASEGT. CDR3 in DNA: TGTGCCAGCAGCCGGAGGAATTCACCCCTCCACTTT. Translated, it gives CASSRRNSPLHF.

This chain links TRBV9 with TRBJ2-3, with TRBD1 as a possible D gene (6 bases). This CDR3 is 14 amino acids long. Germline V gene data show CDR1 as SGDLS and CDR2 as YYNGEE. Trimming removed 3 bases at V and 0 bases at J, with 8 bases between. The CDR3: CASSGDTSTDTQYF. As DNA, the CDR3 is TGTGCCAGCAGCGGGGACACAAGCACAGATACGCAGTATTTT. The full variable domain, in which reference TRBV9 and TRBJ2-3 provide the parts outside the CDR3, is DSGVTQTPKHLITATGQRVTLRCSPRSGDLSVYWYQQSLDQGLQFLIQYYNGEERAKGNILERFSAQQFPDLHSELNLSSLELGDSALYFCASSGDTSTDTQYFGPGTRLTVL.

V usage is TRBV7-3 and J usage is TRBJ2-3; TRBD2 matches at 10 bases. CDR1 is SGHTA, CDR2 FQGTGA, per germline. V shed 5 bases, J shed 3 bases, and the junction held 5 bases outside the gene matches. CDR3 length: 15 residues. Here the CDR3 DNA reads TGTGCCAGCAGCCCCCTAGCGGGAGTGACAGATACGCAGTATTTT. It encodes CASSPLAGVTDTQYF.

This clone was counted a single time. The chain has TRBV20-1 and TRBJ1-1, with D maybe TRBD1 (5 bases). Looked up from germline, CDR1 is DFQATT and CDR2 is SNEGSKA (reference sequence). This CDR3 contains 12 residues. The CDR3 nucleotides read TGCAGGACCACAGGAGGCGCGACTGAAGCTTTCTTT. This sequence encodes CRTTGGATEAFF.

The CDR3 protein is CASSLEGAQPQHF. CDR3 DNA: TGTGCCAGCAGCTTAGAGGGGGCTCAGCCCCAGCATTTT. The chain has TRBV13 and TRBJ1-5; TRBD1 matches at 7 bases. The V and J ends lost 1 base and 6 bases, in that order; junction bases with no gene match: 0. This CDR3 contains 13 residues. The germline CDR1 and CDR2 sequences are PRHDT and FYEKMQ (reference sequence).

This clone appeared many times. This chain links TRBV20-1 with TRBJ2-4, with 8 bases identical to TRBD1. Looked up from germline, CDR1 is DFQATT and CDR2 is SNEGSKA (reference sequence). CDR3 length: 14 amino acids. The CDR3: CSLAGGATKNIQYF. Here the CDR3 DNA reads TGCAGCCTCGCAGGGGGCGCAACCAAAAACATTCAGTACTTC.

Comment on this clone: A much larger clonotype is one base distant, so this may be a read error. The CDR3, as DNA: TGCAGTGCAATCGGGGGGTACTCTTGGGCCAACGTCCTGACTTTC. The encoded protein is CSAIGGYSWANVLTF. The gene calls are TRBV20-1 and TRBJ2-6; 7 nucleotides agree with TRBD2. This CDR3 is built from 15 residues. Germline V CDR1 and CDR2: DFQATT, SNEGSKA (reference sequence).

This clone was detected many times. The chain links TRBV4-2 to TRBJ1-2; D is perhaps TRBD1 (5 bases). The germline V gene has CDR1 LGHNA and CDR2 YNFKEQ. CDR3 length equals 15 residues. The germline V and J ends were trimmed by 7 bases and 3 bases, with 18 bases remaining between them. CDR3 sequence: CASTESRVMDYGYTF. CDR3 DNA: TGTGCCAGCACCGAAAGCAGGGTGATGGACTATGGCTACACCTTC.

This clone was seen a few times. This sequence joins TRBV15 and TRBJ1-2; D gene ambiguous. The CDR3 loop spans 13 amino acids. V was trimmed by 1 base and J by 6 bases, leaving 9 bases between them. Per germline, CDR1 LNHNV and CDR2 YYDKDF (reference sequence). CDR3 bases: TGTGCCACCAGCAGAGTAGGATCTAATGGCTACACCTTC. It translates to CATSRVGSNGYTF.

This clone rates as medium-sized. The V and J genes are TRBV19 and TRBJ2-7; 9 bases match TRBD1. This CDR3 comprises 15 residues. V trimming: 3 bases; J trimming: 5 bases; junction bases outside the gene matches: 8. The V gene's germline CDR1 is LNHDA and CDR2 SQIVND (reference sequence). CDR3 bases: TGTGCCAGTAGTATGGGACAGGGAGGTTTCCACGAGCAGTACTTC. Its translation: CASSMGQGGFHEQYF.

The rearrangement joins TRBV6-5 to TRBJ2-3, with TRBD1 identical over 8 bases. J was trimmed by 2 bases and V by 4 bases; bases with no gene match: 5. The CDR3 covers 15 residues. From germline, CDR1 is MNHEY and CDR2 SVGAGI. The CDR3 reads CASSLGQGDTDTQYF. The CDR3 nucleotides read TGTGCCAGCAGTTTAGGACAGGGAGACACAGATACGCAGTATTTT.

The CDR3, as DNA: TGTGCCAGTAGTATAGGCGGGGCCAAGGAAAAACTGTTTTTT. Encoded protein: CASSIGGAKEKLFF. The chain has TRBV19 and TRBJ1-4, with D perhaps TRBD1 (5 bases). Germline V CDR1 and CDR2: LNHDA, SQIVND (reference sequence). This CDR3 contains 14 residues. With 1 base removed from V and 8 bases from J, the gap between germline ends came to 11 bases.

By sample share, this clone is medium-sized. The rearrangement links TRBV9 to TRBJ1-1; 7 nucleotides match TRBD1. The V gene end was trimmed by 4 bases and the J gene end by 1 base; junction bases not matched to a gene: 13. This CDR3 is 17 amino acids long. The germline gives CDR1 SGDLS, CDR2 YYNGEE. In nucleotides, the CDR3 is TGTGCCAGCAGCATCCACAGGGGCGGTCCGGGGAACACTGAAGCTTTCTTT. Translation: CASSIHRGGPGNTEAFF.

This clone was seen a handful of times. A much larger clone lies a single base off, so this may be a read error. V gene TRBV12-3 or TRBV12-4 combines with J gene TRBJ2-1; D unresolved. The CDR3 runs 12 residues. Trimming removed 7 bases at V and 12 bases at J, with 16 bases between. In DNA form, the CDR3 reads TGTGCCAGCACCGCCACCGTGGATGGGCAGTTCTTC. It codes for CASTATVDGQFF.

By frequency in the sample, this clone is medium-sized. The rearrangement joins TRBV24-1 to TRBJ2-3, with 9 nucleotides matching TRBD1. Germline CDR1 is KGHDR and CDR2 is SFDVKD. V trimming: 2 bases; J trimming: 4 bases; junction bases outside the gene matches: 3. This CDR3 spans 15 amino acids. DNA of the CDR3: TGTGCCACCAGTGATTCCGGGACAGGGTCAGATACGCAGTATTTT. It is translated as CATSDSGTGSDTQYF.

This rearrangement joins TRBV3-1 to TRBJ2-5; the match to TRBD2 covers 8 bases. The V gene end was trimmed by 2 bases and the J gene end by 1 base; junction bases not matched to a gene: 9. The CDR3 consists of 17 residues. Germline CDR1 and CDR2: LGHDT and YNNKEL (reference sequence). The CDR3 reads CASSQHELAEIQETQYF. DNA of the CDR3: TGTGCCAGCAGCCAACACGAACTAGCGGAGATCCAAGAGACCCAGTACTTC.

There are many counts of this clone. The CDR3 DNA sequence: TGTGCCAGCAGAAGGGATAGGCAAGCCAAAAACATTCAGTACTTC. It translates to CASRRDRQAKNIQYF. The chain carries TRBV6-1 and TRBJ2-4; D not resolved. Germline CDR1 is MNHNS and CDR2 is SASEGT. The CDR3 is made up of 15 amino acids. Trimming stripped 6 bases from V and 0 bases from J, with 12 bases between.